The 24 T cell receptor beta chains listed next were all sequenced from one sample in a study of blood T cells in healthy people across ages. PCR was performed a second time for about 7 to 12 cycles using a sample-barcoded 5' primer and a J-beta primer mix. TCRdb re-derived calls from the 5' RACE reads in MiXCR, one entry per CDR3 protein. The table has around 650,000 distinct CDR3 sequences, approximately 40% seen once. Sequencing used blood. Receptors originate from an older man in good health.

The chain uses TRBV9 and TRBJ2-3, with 9 bases lining up with TRBD2. In germline, CDR1 is SGDLS, CDR2 YYNGEE. This CDR3 has 15 residues. With V trimmed by 3 bases and J by 0 bases, 2 bases remained unmatched. In nucleotides, the CDR3 is TGTGCCAGCAGCGCTAGCGGGACTAGCACAGATACGCAGTATTTT. The encoded protein is CASSASGTSTDTQYF.

The rearrangement joins TRBV20-1 to TRBJ2-3, with 7 bases matching TRBD2. The V segment lost 6 bases and the J segment 0 bases; nucleotides outside the gene matches: 18. CDR1 and CDR2 from the germline V gene are DFQATT and SNEGSKA (reference sequence). CDR3 length: 18 residues. The CDR3, as DNA: TGCAGTGCACCAAGGGCGCTAGCGGCCACATATAGCACAGATACGCAGTATTTT. Translating gives CSAPRALAATYSTDTQYF.

A few counts support this clonotype. This chain uses TRBV20-1 with TRBJ2-7; 8 nucleotides align to TRBD2. J lost 5 bases, V lost 8 bases, and 8 bases had no gene match. Looked up from germline, CDR1 is DFQATT and CDR2 is SNEGSKA (reference sequence). This CDR3 region has 12 residues. The DNA of the CDR3 is TGCAGTCCCCAGCGGGAGCTCGACGAGCAGTACTTC. It yields the protein CSPQRELDEQYF.

The chain couples TRBV4-3 to TRBJ2-1; D gene ambiguous. Germline loops: CDR1 LGHNA, CDR2 YSLEER. This CDR3 has 14 amino acids. V lost 2 bases and J lost 6, with 11 bases in between. The CDR3 is CASSQTRTSNEQFF. The CDR3 DNA reads TGCGCCAGCAGCCAAACCCGTACGTCCAATGAGCAGTTCTTC.

This chain connects TRBV6-1 to TRBJ2-3; TRBD2 matches 11 bases. This CDR3 spans 15 amino acids. The germline CDR1 and CDR2 sequences are MNHNS and SASEGT. The V and J ends lost 2 bases and 6 bases, in that order; junction bases with no gene match: 4. The CDR3 protein is CASSETSGRGDTQYF. The DNA for the CDR3 is TGTGCCAGCAGTGAAACTAGCGGGAGAGGGGATACGCAGTATTTT.

The chain couples TRBV4-2 to TRBJ2-3, with 11 bases fitting TRBD2. The CDR3 has 16 amino acids. The junction had 7 bases not matched to a gene; V was cut back by 4 bases and J by 4 bases. CDR1 and CDR2 (germline): LGHNA, YNFKEQ. CDR3 loop: CASSLSGGALSDTQYF. CDR3 sequence (DNA): TGTGCCAGCAGCCTTAGCGGGGGGGCCCTTTCAGATACGCAGTATTTT.

In its sample, this clonotype was seen a few times. The chain recombines TRBV14 with TRBJ1-2, with no clear D. CDR1 is SGHDN, CDR2 FVKESK, per germline. The CDR3 totals 14 residues. Trimming took 0 bases from V and 5 from J, leaving 10 bases between them. CDR3 nucleotides: TGTGCCAGCAGCCAAGATACAGTAATATATGGCTACACCTTC. This encodes CASSQDTVIYGYTF.

The rearrangement links TRBV20-1 to TRBJ2-5, with D maybe TRBD2 (6 bases). Near its end, the DNA agrees better with TRBJ2-7, so the J call may be wrong. The CDR3 has 15 amino acids. Germline values: CDR1 DFQATT, CDR2 SNEGSKA (reference sequence). The DNA of the CDR3 is TGCAGTGCTAGAGATAGTGTTTCGGGAGCCTACGAGCAGTACTTC. It encodes CSARDSVSGAYEQYF.

As concerns this clonotype: A much larger clone differs by one base, so this may be a read error. The rearrangement uses TRBV7-3 and TRBJ2-1, with 7 bases fitting TRBD2. The end of the DNA fits TRBJ2-7 better, so the J call may be wrong. Germline CDR1 reads SGHTA; CDR2 reads FQGTGA. The CDR3 has 15 amino acids. The CDR3 loop is CASSFGGSSYNEQYF. CDR3 in DNA: TGTGCCAGCAGCTTCGGGGGGAGCTCCTACAATGAGCAGTACTTC.

This sequence joins TRBV29-1 and TRBJ2-3; D is possibly TRBD2 (5 bases). The V gene lost 0 bases and the J gene lost 9 bases, with 19 bases spanning the gap. Germline V lookup: CDR1 SQVTM, CDR2 ANQGSEA. The CDR3 is 15 amino acids. The DNA of the CDR3 is TGCAGCGTTGAAGACCCTCAGGACGGCGGGCGGACGCAGTATTTT. It yields the protein CSVEDPQDGGRTQYF.

In this sample, this clonotype turned up a few times. The J gene is TRBJ2-5, the V gene TRBV4-2; tentative D call: TRBD2 (6 bases). V lost 4 bases and J lost 4, with 10 bases in between. The germline gives CDR1 LGHNA, CDR2 YNFKEQ. The CDR3 is 13 amino acids. The CDR3 sequence is CASSLDGRETQYF. CDR3 coding DNA: TGTGCCAGCAGCCTTGACGGGAGAGAGACCCAGTACTTC.

The chain joins TRBV18 to TRBJ2-5; D is possibly TRBD1 (6 bases). This CDR3 has 13 residues. Germline-derived CDR1 and CDR2 are KGHSH and LQKENI. Trimming stripped 6 bases from V and 4 bases from J, with 12 bases between. DNA of the CDR3: TGTGCCAGCTCGGTTACAGGGCTAGAGACCCAGTACTTC. Its protein product is CASSVTGLETQYF.

This rearrangement joins TRBV5-1 to TRBJ2-5; 8 nucleotides line up with TRBD2. The CDR3 is made up of 16 amino acids. Germline CDR1 and CDR2: SGHRS and YFSETQ. Trimming at V came to 3 bases and at J to 11 bases, leaving 18 bases not matched to a gene. The CDR3 spells CASSSSRGGLWHEQYF. The CDR3 nucleotides read TGCGCCAGCAGCTCTTCTCGGGGGGGACTTTGGCATGAGCAGTACTTC.

This clonotype was recorded many times. The genes are TRBV5-6 and TRBJ1-4, with D perhaps TRBD1 (5 bases). The V end was cut by 4 bases, the J end by 5 bases, with 9 bases between. The CDR3 has 13 residues. Germline lookup yields CDR1 SGHDT and CDR2 YYEEEE. The CDR3 coding sequence is TGTGCCAGCAGCCCCGGGACGAATGAAAAACTGTTTTTT. It encodes CASSPGTNEKLFF.

This clonotype was observed a few times. A much more abundant neighbour one base away suggests this may be a read error. The rearrangement uses TRBV7-2 and TRBJ2-3; the D gene is possibly TRBD2 (5 bases). There are 17 residues in the CDR3. Germline V CDR1 and CDR2: SGHTA, FQGNSA. Between the trimmed V and J ends, which lost 0 bases and 8 bases, there was a span of 21 bases. The CDR3 nucleotides are TGTGCCAGCAGCTTAGCGCCGAGACGAGCGGAAACCGGTACGCAGTATTTT. Its protein product is CASSLAPRRAETGTQYF. Full variable domain (remainder filled in from reference TRBV7-2 and TRBJ2-3): GAGVSQSPSNKVTEKGKDVELRCDPISGHTALYWYRQSLGQGLEFLIYFQGNSAPDKSGLPSDRFSAERTGGSVSTLTIQRTQQEDSAVYLCASSLAPRRAETGTQYFGPGTRLTVL.

The rearrangement uses TRBV7-2 and TRBJ2-1; 10 nucleotides match TRBD2. V shed 7 bases and J 4 bases; nucleotides not matched to a gene: 10. CDR1 and CDR2 from the germline V gene are SGHTA and FQGNSA. This CDR3 has 16 amino acids. CDR3 amino acids: CASTPESSGGYNEQFF. The CDR3 DNA reads as TGTGCCAGCACCCCGGAATCTAGCGGGGGTTACAATGAGCAGTTCTTC.

The V and J genes are TRBV20-1 and TRBJ2-3; 15 bases agree with TRBD2. Trimming cost V 0 bases and J 8 bases; bases outside gene matches: 9. In germline, CDR1 is DFQATT, CDR2 SNEGSKA (reference sequence). The length of the CDR3 is 17 residues. In DNA form, the CDR3 reads TGCAGTGCTAGAGACCCGGGGACTAGCGGGGGGTCCGGTACGCAGTATTTT. This encodes CSARDPGTSGGSGTQYF.

The rearrangement uses TRBV6-1 and TRBJ2-3; 14 nucleotides match TRBD2. Per germline, CDR1 MNHNS and CDR2 SASEGT. Losses at the gene ends were 6 bases for V and 3 bases for J; bases not matched to a gene: 8. The CDR3 runs to 17 residues. The CDR3: CASRMTSGRVKTDTQYF. The CDR3 nucleotides are TGTGCCAGCAGAATGACTAGCGGGAGGGTGAAGACAGATACGCAGTATTTT.

In its sample, this clonotype was seen many times. J is TRBJ2-5 and V is TRBV7-2; D may match TRBD1 or TRBD2 (7 bases each). V lost 2 bases and J 5 bases, leaving 18 bases between the germline ends. The CDR3 spans 16 residues. Germline V CDR1 and CDR2: SGHTA, FQGNSA. The chain's CDR3 is CASSLNSGGGQETQYF. The CDR3 coding sequence is TGTGCCAGCAGCTTAAACTCAGGGGGGGGTCAGGAGACCCAGTACTTC.

The chain couples TRBV20-1 to TRBJ2-7, with 9 nucleotides matching TRBD2. The CDR3 loop spans 14 amino acids. The ends lost 4 bases at V and 7 bases at J; junction bases unmatched: 11. Looked up from germline, CDR1 is DFQATT and CDR2 is SNEGSKA (reference sequence). The CDR3 region has the DNA TGCAGTGCTAAGACTAGCGGTCTTGGCGGTGAGCAGTACTTC. It encodes CSAKTSGLGGEQYF.

The genes are TRBV6-2 or TRBV6-3 and TRBJ2-7; TRBD1 might be the D (5 bases). This CDR3 comprises 15 residues. V was trimmed by 2 bases and J by 2 bases, leaving 13 bases between them. Germline CDR1 reads MNHEY; CDR2 reads SVGEGT. CDR3: CASSYPYGATYEQYF. The CDR3 bases are TGTGCCAGCAGTTACCCCTATGGGGCGACCTACGAGCAGTACTTC.

As for this clonotype: This may be a read error, as it is one base from a much larger clone. The chain has TRBV12-3 or TRBV12-4 and TRBJ2-7, with 7 bases matching TRBD2. With 0 bases clipped from V and 9 bases from J, the junction kept 5 bases outside the gene matches. There are 13 residues in the CDR3. As DNA, the CDR3 is TGTGCCAGCAGTTTAGCGGGAGGGAGGGGGCAGTACTTC. This translates into CASSLAGGRGQYF.

This chain uses TRBV6-2 or TRBV6-3 with TRBJ1-2; 9 nucleotides line up with TRBD1. The germline V gene encodes CDR1 MNHEY and CDR2 SVGEGT. Trimming removed 6 bases from V and 6 bases from J; junction bases left unmatched: 8. CDR3 length: 14 amino acids. In DNA, the CDR3 is TGTGCCAGCAGGACAGGGGGAGAAGTTGATGGCTACACCTTC. Amino acids: CASRTGGEVDGYTF.

The chain uses TRBV5-1 and TRBJ2-7, with 7 bases aligning to TRBD2. The J call may be in error: the DNA end matches TRBJ2-5 better. The CDR3 extends over 16 amino acids. CDR1 SGHRS and CDR2 YFSETQ come from the germline V gene. The CDR3 region is CASSLRLAELEETQYF. The DNA for the CDR3 is TGCGCCAGCAGCTTGAGGCTAGCGGAGCTGGAGGAGACCCAGTACTTC.